A single sample gave rise to the 9 T cell receptor beta chains below, sequenced in a study of T cell responses to AZD1222 COVID-19 vaccine. Profiled with immunoSEQ multiplex PCR; TCRdb holds only in-frame clones, not every one. This sample carries around 120,000 clones, approximately 87% of them seen once, and the ten largest clones take 3% to 4%. The specimen was peripheral blood, collected on day 0 of AZD1222 vaccination. These receptors were taken from an adult in good health.

V usage is TRBV20-1 and J usage is TRBJ2-3; tentative D call: TRBD1 (7 bases). The CDR3 has 15 amino acids. Trimming removed 3 bases at V and 5 bases at J, with 18 bases between. Germline V gene lookup returns CDR1 DFQATT and CDR2 SNEGSKA (reference sequence). The CDR3 region is CSASPPAGGGDTQYF. Written as DNA, the CDR3 is TGCAGTGCTAGTCCCCCGGCAGGGGGAGGAGATACGCAGTATTTT.

This clone was picked up a small number of times. This sequence joins TRBV19 and TRBJ1-1; D is perhaps TRBD1 (5 bases). The CDR3 has 15 amino acids. Between the trimmed V and J ends, which lost 5 bases and 1 base, there was a span of 14 bases. Germline-derived CDR1 and CDR2 are LNHDA and SQIVND (reference sequence). The CDR3 loop is CASSPLGVGNTEAFF. In DNA form, the CDR3 reads TGTGCCAGTAGTCCTCTGGGGGTGGGGAACACTGAAGCTTTCTTT.

CDR3 in DNA: TGCAGCGTTGGGGGAATAGCGGGGGCCTACAATGAGCAGTTCTTC. This codes for CSVGGIAGAYNEQFF. The rearrangement links TRBV29-1 to TRBJ2-1; 9 bases are a match to TRBD2. The trim removed 4 bases at V and 2 bases at J, leaving 6 bases unmatched. The germline V gene has CDR1 SQVTM and CDR2 ANQGSEA. The CDR3 length is 15 residues.

This clone was counted once. The V gene is TRBV21-1, the J gene TRBJ1-1; the table calls TRBD1, which could not be checked here. TRBV21-1 is a pseudogene. The CDR3 covers 16 residues. DNA of the CDR3: TGTGCCAGCAGCAAAGCAGGCAGGGCTGACGACACTGAAGCTTTCTTT. Encoded protein: CASSKAGRADDTEAFF.

The chain combines TRBV6-1 with TRBJ1-6; D might be TRBD1 (5 bases). Per the germline V gene, CDR1 is MNHNS and CDR2 is SASEGT. The CDR3 consists of 13 residues. V lost 1 base and J 10 bases, leaving 8 bases between the germline ends. DNA for the CDR3: TGTGCCAGCAGTGAAGACCGGGGGTCACCCCTCCACTTT. It translates to CASSEDRGSPLHF.

The CDR3 protein is CASSQGGRGPGGYGYTF. The CDR3 nucleotides are TGCGCCAGCAGCCAAGGTGGCAGGGGGCCCGGGGGCTATGGCTACACCTTC. The V call is TRBV4-1, the J call TRBJ1-2; 8 bases are a match to TRBD1. CDR1 and CDR2 (germline): MGHRA, YSYEKL. V dropped 1 base and J dropped 4; count of bases not matched to a gene: 11. The CDR3 spans 17 residues.

The chain has TRBV12-3 or TRBV12-4 and TRBJ1-2; the match to TRBD1 covers 7 bases. The V and J ends lost 3 bases and 5 bases, in that order; junction bases with no gene match: 3. The CDR3 covers 13 residues. This chain's CDR3 is CASSLGQPYGYTF. The CDR3 region has the DNA TGTGCCAGCAGTTTGGGACAGCCTTATGGCTACACCTTC.

J is TRBJ1-5 and V is TRBV4-1; D is ambiguous. Germline values: CDR1 MGHRA, CDR2 YSYEKL. The CDR3 extends over 15 amino acids. V lost 4 bases and J lost 0, with 10 bases in between. The CDR3 reads CASSPHPLSNQPQHF. The CDR3 bases are TGCGCCAGCAGCCCTCACCCCCTTAGCAATCAGCCCCAGCATTTT.

V and J are TRBV6-5 and TRBJ1-6; D may be TRBD1 (5 bases). Germline V gene data show CDR1 as MNHEY and CDR2 as SVGAGI. The CDR3 contains 14 residues. With 6 bases removed from V and 1 base from J, the gap between germline ends came to 7 bases. The CDR3 DNA reads as TGTGCCAGCAGAGGGGAGTCCTATAATTCACCCCTCCACTTT. Translating gives CASRGESYNSPLHF.